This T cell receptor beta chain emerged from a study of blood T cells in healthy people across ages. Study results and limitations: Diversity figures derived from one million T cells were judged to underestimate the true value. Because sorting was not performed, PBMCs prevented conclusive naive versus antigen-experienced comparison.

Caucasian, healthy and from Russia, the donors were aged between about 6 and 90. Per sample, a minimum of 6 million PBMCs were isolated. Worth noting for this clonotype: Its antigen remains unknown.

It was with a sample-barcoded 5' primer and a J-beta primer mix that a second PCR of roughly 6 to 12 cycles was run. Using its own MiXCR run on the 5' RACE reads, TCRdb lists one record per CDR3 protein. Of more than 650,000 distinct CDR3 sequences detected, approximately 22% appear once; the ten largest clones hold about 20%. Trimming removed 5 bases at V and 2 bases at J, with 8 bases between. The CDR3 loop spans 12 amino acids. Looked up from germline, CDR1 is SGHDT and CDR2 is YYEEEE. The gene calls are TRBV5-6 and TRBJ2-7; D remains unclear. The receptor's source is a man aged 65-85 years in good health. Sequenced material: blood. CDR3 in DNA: TGTGCCAGCAGTCTGGCCGCCTACGAGCAGTACGTC. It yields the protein CASSLAAYEQYV.